Following are 22 T cell receptor beta chains from one sample sequenced in a study of CD8 T cells in Susac syndrome (dated by TCRdb to the late 2010s). Library preparation used the immunoSEQ multiplex PCR assay. RNA was extracted using the RNeasy kit, and about 0.5 to 1 microgram was reverse transcribed with random hexamers. In TCRdb, the public reads were trimmed at Q25 with fastp and aligned with MiXCR, with productive beta chains retained. Each CDR3 protein gets just one entry, which takes the most common genes and DNA from the rows behind it. The sample yields about 190,000 distinct CDR3 sequences; approximately 94% were counted once. The top ten clones comprise 0.075% to 0.1% of the sample. The sequencing input was CD4+ T cells from PBMCs. The receptor set was obtained from a human donor with Susac syndrome.

The V and J genes are TRBV20-1 and TRBJ2-5, with 13 positions matching TRBD2. The CDR3 sequence is 14 residues long. The V gene end was trimmed by 3 bases and the J gene end by 3 bases; junction bases not matched to a gene: 1. Germline lookup yields CDR1 DFQATT and CDR2 SNEGSKA (reference sequence). The CDR3 is CSARGLAGKETQYF. CDR3 nucleotides: TGCAGTGCTAGGGGACTAGCGGGGAAAGAGACCCAGTACTTC.

J is TRBJ1-1 and V is TRBV10-1; D gene unclear. This CDR3 region has 13 residues. Germline V CDR1 and CDR2: WNHNN, SYGVQD (reference sequence). V lost 7 bases and J 1 base, leaving 10 bases between the germline ends. CDR3 nucleotide sequence: TGCGCCAGCACCCGAGACTGGAACACTGAAGCTTTCTTT. This sequence encodes CASTRDWNTEAFF.

This rearrangement joins TRBV9 to TRBJ2-3; 12 bases line up with TRBD2. Losses at the gene ends were 4 bases for V and 1 base for J; bases not matched to a gene: 13. The CDR3 is 19 amino acids. Per germline, CDR1 SGDLS and CDR2 YYNGEE. The DNA of the CDR3 is TGTGCCAGCAGCACCAGACTAGCGGGGGACCCTCTTCGCACAGATACGCAGTATTTT. Its translation is CASSTRLAGDPLRTDTQYF.

The chain uses TRBV7-2 and TRBJ1-6; no firm D call. The germline V gene encodes CDR1 SGHTA and CDR2 FQGNSA. V lost 1 base to trimming and J lost 5 bases, with 6 bases between them. The CDR3 contains 14 residues. In DNA form, the CDR3 reads TGTGCCAGCAGCTTAGACGCCCATAATTCACCCCTCCACTTT. Translation: CASSLDAHNSPLHF. Full variable domain (remainder filled in from reference TRBV7-2 and TRBJ1-6): GAGVSQSPSNKVTEKGKDVELRCDPISGHTALYWYRQSLGQGLEFLIYFQGNSAPDKSGLPSDRFSAERTGGSVSTLTIQRTQQEDSAVYLCASSLDAHNSPLHFGNGTRLTVT.

The chain links TRBV28 to TRBJ1-6, with no clear D. CDR3 length: 18 residues. CDR1 is MDHEN, CDR2 SYDVKM, per germline. The germline V and J ends were trimmed by 7 bases and 1 base, with 20 bases remaining between them. The CDR3 nucleotides are TGTGCCAGCACCGACCCCCTCGATCGATCATCCTATAATTCACCCCTCCACTTT. It translates to CASTDPLDRSSYNSPLHF.

The V gene is TRBV9, the J gene TRBJ2-4; D is unresolved. Trimming stripped 0 bases from V and 5 bases from J, with 9 bases between. Germline lookup yields CDR1 SGDLS and CDR2 YYNGEE. The CDR3 runs 14 residues. This chain's CDR3 is CASSVEPVQNIQYF. In nucleotides, the CDR3 is TGTGCCAGCAGCGTAGAGCCAGTACAAAACATTCAGTACTTC. Variable domain in full (rest from reference TRBV9 and TRBJ2-4): DSGVTQTPKHLITATGQRVTLRCSPRSGDLSVYWYQQSLDQGLQFLIQYYNGEERAKGNILERFSAQQFPDLHSELNLSSLELGDSALYFCASSVEPVQNIQYFGAGTRLSVL.

The rearrangement joins TRBV9 to TRBJ1-5; D is unclear. Trimming pared 3 bases from V and 4 bases from J, leaving 5 bases between. Germline loops: CDR1 SGDLS, CDR2 YYNGEE. CDR3 length: 12 amino acids. The CDR3 sequence is CASSGRNQPQHF. CDR3 nucleotides: TGTGCCAGCAGCGGCCGGAATCAGCCCCAGCATTTT.

The chain couples TRBV5-1 to TRBJ2-3; 8 nucleotides align to TRBD2. Looked up from germline, CDR1 is SGHRS and CDR2 is YFSETQ. Unmatched junction bases numbered 9, after V lost 0 bases and J lost 6 bases. The CDR3 consists of 16 residues. CDR3 amino acids: CASSLANQRGRDTQYF. DNA of the CDR3: TGCGCCAGCAGCTTGGCCAACCAGCGGGGGAGGGATACGCAGTATTTT.

The J gene is TRBJ1-1, the V gene TRBV29-1, with no clear D. The CDR3 is made up of 11 amino acids. Germline V lookup: CDR1 SQVTM, CDR2 ANQGSEA. Trimming removed 3 bases at V and 6 bases at J, with 8 bases between. The CDR3 sequence is CSVDGQSEAFF. In DNA, the CDR3 is TGCAGCGTTGATGGTCAGTCTGAAGCTTTCTTT.

This rearrangement joins TRBV30 to TRBJ2-2; D is tentatively TRBD1 or TRBD2 (5 bases each). CDR1 is GTSNPN and CDR2 is SVGIG in the germline V gene (reference sequence). CDR3 length equals 14 residues. With 2 bases removed from V and 6 bases from J, the gap between germline ends came to 13 bases. DNA of the CDR3: TGTGCCTGGAGTCCAAAGGGACGGGCCGGGGAGCTGTTTTTT. It translates to CAWSPKGRAGELFF.

This clonotype was detected only once. The chain uses TRBV29-1 and TRBJ1-3; maybe TRBD1 (5 bases). Germline assignment: CDR1 SQVTM and CDR2 ANQGSEA. Trimming removed 7 bases at V and 0 bases at J, with 13 bases between. The CDR3 is made up of 14 amino acids. CDR3: CSGRDGLSGNTIYF. In nucleotides, the CDR3 is TGCAGCGGCCGGGACGGCCTCTCTGGAAACACCATATATTTT.

V and J are TRBV5-1 and TRBJ2-7, with D hard to call. Trimming shortened V by 0 bases and J by 3 bases, and 7 bases separated the two germline ends. In germline, CDR1 is SGHRS, CDR2 YFSETQ. The CDR3 extends over 13 amino acids. CDR3 DNA sequence: TGCGCCAGCAGCTTGGGGCAAAGCTACGAGCAGTACTTC. The encoded protein is CASSLGQSYEQYF. Filled out from reference TRBV5-1 and TRBJ2-7, the complete variable domain reads KAGVTQTPRYLIKTRGQQVTLSCSPISGHRSVSWYQQTPGQGLQFLFEYFSETQRNKGNFPGRFSGRQFSNSRSEMNVSTLELGDSALYLCASSLGQSYEQYFGPGTRLTVT.

The chain combines TRBV20-1 with TRBJ1-6; 9 nucleotides match TRBD1. The junction had 9 bases not matched to a gene; V was cut back by 5 bases and J by 7 bases. The germline gives CDR1 DFQATT, CDR2 SNEGSKA (reference sequence). The CDR3 contains 15 residues. The CDR3 sequence: CSAPGTGQRNSPLHF. The CDR3 DNA is TGCAGTGCTCCCGGGACAGGGCAGCGGAATTCACCCCTCCACTTT.

The V call is TRBV20-1, the J call TRBJ2-5; D may correspond to TRBD1 or TRBD2 (5 bases each). Germline V gene sequence: CDR1 DFQATT, CDR2 SNEGSKA (reference sequence). V shed 3 bases and J shed 5 bases, with 22 bases lying between them. The CDR3 covers 16 residues. The DNA for the CDR3 is TGCAGTGCTAGTTGGAGCCCAGGGTGGTCGGGGGAGACCCAGTACTTC. Translated, it gives CSASWSPGWSGETQYF.

This chain connects TRBV3-1 to TRBJ1-6; D unresolved. V was cut by 3 bases and J by 4 bases, with 4 bases left in between. The CDR3 is 13 amino acids. From germline, CDR1 is LGHDT and CDR2 YNNKEL (reference sequence). CDR3 amino acids: CASSQEYNSPLHF. CDR3 DNA: TGTGCCAGCAGCCAGGAGTATAATTCACCCCTCCACTTT.

The CDR3 loop reads CSVVTLRGPRNNEQFF. CDR3 DNA sequence: TGCAGCGTTGTAACCTTGCGGGGGCCCAGGAACAATGAGCAGTTCTTC. J is TRBJ2-1 and V is TRBV29-1; D might be TRBD2 (7 bases). Germline CDR1 reads SQVTM; CDR2 reads ANQGSEA. The CDR3 spans 16 residues. V was trimmed by 4 bases and J by 5 bases, leaving 21 bases between them.

The rearrangement joins TRBV19 to TRBJ2-3; D ambiguous. This CDR3 region has 11 residues. In germline, CDR1 is LNHDA, CDR2 SQIVND (reference sequence). The germline V and J ends were trimmed by 5 bases and 15 bases, with 15 bases remaining between them. This CDR3 is CASSGGTAFYF. The CDR3 DNA reads as TGTGCCAGTAGTGGCGGAACAGCGTTCTATTTT.

The V and J genes are TRBV3-1 and TRBJ1-2; 7 bases agree with TRBD1. The CDR3 contains 14 residues. The V gene's germline CDR1 is LGHDT and CDR2 YNNKEL (reference sequence). The ends lost 2 bases at V and 8 bases at J; junction bases unmatched: 8. Here the CDR3 DNA reads TGTGCCAGCAGCCAACCCGACAGGGCGGGCGGCTACACCTTC. The encoded protein is CASSQPDRAGGYTF.

The chain carries TRBV6-2 or TRBV6-3 and TRBJ1-1; D might be TRBD1 (6 bases). The CDR3 has 16 amino acids. Between the trimmed V and J ends, which lost 6 bases and 2 bases, there was a span of 19 bases. CDR1 is MNHEY and CDR2 is SVGEGT in the germline V gene. DNA of the CDR3: TGTGCCAGCAGAGATCCGAAGACAGGCGCAAACACTGAAGCTTTCTTT. The encoded protein is CASRDPKTGANTEAFF.

In this sample, this clonotype turned up once. The chain couples TRBV7-9 to TRBJ1-2; tentative D call: TRBD1 (6 bases). CDR1 and CDR2 (germline): SEHNR, FQNEAQ (reference sequence). The CDR3 is 14 amino acids. Trimming took 5 bases from V and 7 from J, leaving 17 bases between them. The CDR3 nucleotides are TGTGCCAGCAGCCCGCCCGGGGCAGGGGCTGGCTACACCTTC. It specifies CASSPPGAGAGYTF.

J is TRBJ2-5 and V is TRBV10-2; the match to TRBD2 covers 12 bases. V lost 4 bases, J lost 1 base, and 7 bases stayed unmatched. The germline gives CDR1 WSHSY, CDR2 SAAADI. There are 17 residues in the CDR3. The CDR3 region is CASSVTLAGGFQETQYF. Here the CDR3 DNA reads TGCGCCAGCAGTGTGACACTAGCGGGGGGCTTCCAAGAGACCCAGTACTTC.

This clonotype has only a few counts. The chain employs TRBV6-6 and TRBJ2-5, with TRBD2 matching over 9 bases. The V segment lost 5 bases and the J segment 4 bases; nucleotides outside the gene matches: 5. The germline V gene encodes CDR1 MNHNY and CDR2 SVGAGI (reference sequence). The CDR3 loop spans 14 amino acids. This chain's CDR3 is CASSLTTSGETQYF. The CDR3 DNA reads as TGTGCCAGCAGTCTAACGACTAGCGGAGAGACCCAGTACTTC.